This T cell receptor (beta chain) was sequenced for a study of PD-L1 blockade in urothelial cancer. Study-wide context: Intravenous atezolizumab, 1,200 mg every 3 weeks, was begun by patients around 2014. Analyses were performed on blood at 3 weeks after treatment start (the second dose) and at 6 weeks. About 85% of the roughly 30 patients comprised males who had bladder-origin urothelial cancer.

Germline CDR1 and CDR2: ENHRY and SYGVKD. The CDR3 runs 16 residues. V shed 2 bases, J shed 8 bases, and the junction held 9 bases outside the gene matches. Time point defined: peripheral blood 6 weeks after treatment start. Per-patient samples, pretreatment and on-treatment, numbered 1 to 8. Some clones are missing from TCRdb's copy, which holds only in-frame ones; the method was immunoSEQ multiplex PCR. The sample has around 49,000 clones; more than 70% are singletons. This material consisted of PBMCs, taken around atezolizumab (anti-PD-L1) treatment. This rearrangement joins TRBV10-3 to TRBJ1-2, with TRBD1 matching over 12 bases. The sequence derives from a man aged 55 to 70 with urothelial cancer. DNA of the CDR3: TGTGCCATCAGTGAGACCCAGGGACAGGGGGCTAGCGGCTACACCTTC. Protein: CAISETQGQGASGYTF.